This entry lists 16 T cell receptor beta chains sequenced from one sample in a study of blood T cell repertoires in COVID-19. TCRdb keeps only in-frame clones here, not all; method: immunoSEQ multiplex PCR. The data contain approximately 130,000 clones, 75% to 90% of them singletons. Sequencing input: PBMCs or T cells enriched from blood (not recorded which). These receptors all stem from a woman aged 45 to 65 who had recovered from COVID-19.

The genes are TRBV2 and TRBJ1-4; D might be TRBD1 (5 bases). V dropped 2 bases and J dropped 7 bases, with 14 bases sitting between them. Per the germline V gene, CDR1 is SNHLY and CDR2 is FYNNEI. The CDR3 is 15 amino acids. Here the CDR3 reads CASSEMGGIVEKLFF. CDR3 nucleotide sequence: TGTGCCAGCAGTGAAATGGGGGGAATAGTTGAAAAACTGTTTTTT. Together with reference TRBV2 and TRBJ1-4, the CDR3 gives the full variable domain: EPEVTQTPSHQVTQMGQEVILRCVPISNHLYFYWYRQILGQKVEFLVSFYNNEISEKSEIFDDQFSVERPDGSNFTLKIRSTKLEDSAMYFCASSEMGGIVEKLFFGSGTQLSVL.

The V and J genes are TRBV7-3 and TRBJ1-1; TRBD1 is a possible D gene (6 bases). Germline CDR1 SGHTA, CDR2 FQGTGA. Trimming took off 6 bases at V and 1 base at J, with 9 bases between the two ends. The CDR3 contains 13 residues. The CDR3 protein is CASRQQGNTEAFF. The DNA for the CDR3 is TGTGCCAGCAGGCAACAGGGGAACACTGAAGCTTTCTTT.

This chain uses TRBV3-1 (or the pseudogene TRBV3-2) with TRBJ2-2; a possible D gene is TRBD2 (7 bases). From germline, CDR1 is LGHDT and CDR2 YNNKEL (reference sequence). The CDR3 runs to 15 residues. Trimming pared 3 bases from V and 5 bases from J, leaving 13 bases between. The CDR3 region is CASSQGGLYTGELFF. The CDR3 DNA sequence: TGTGCCAGCAGCCAGGGGGGGCTCTATACCGGGGAGCTGTTTTTT.

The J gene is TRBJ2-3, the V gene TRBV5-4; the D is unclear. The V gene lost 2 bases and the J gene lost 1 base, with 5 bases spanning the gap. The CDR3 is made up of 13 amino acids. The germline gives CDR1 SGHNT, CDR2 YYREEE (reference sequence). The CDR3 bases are TGTGCCAGCAGCTTTTCCGGCACAGATACGCAGTATTTT. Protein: CASSFSGTDTQYF.

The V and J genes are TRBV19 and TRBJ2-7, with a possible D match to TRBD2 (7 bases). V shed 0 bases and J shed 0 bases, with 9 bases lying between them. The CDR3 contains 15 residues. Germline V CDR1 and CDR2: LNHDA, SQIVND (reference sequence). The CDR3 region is CASSIEGGASYEQYF. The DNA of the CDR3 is TGTGCCAGTAGTATAGAGGGGGGGGCCTCCTACGAGCAGTACTTC. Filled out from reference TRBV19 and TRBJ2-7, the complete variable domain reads DGGITQSPKYLFRKEGQNVTLSCEQNLNHDAMYWYRQDPGQGLRLIYYSQIVNDFQKGDIAEGYSVSREKKESFPLTVTSAQKNPTAFYLCASSIEGGASYEQYFGPGTRLTVT.

The CDR3 region is CASSQNSFDEQYF. In DNA form, the CDR3 reads TGTGCCAGCAGCCAGAACAGCTTTGACGAGCAGTACTTC. This chain uses TRBV14 with TRBJ2-7; the D is unclear. The V and J ends lost 3 bases and 5 bases respectively, with 11 bases between them. Germline V gene sequence: CDR1 SGHDN, CDR2 FVKESK. The CDR3 has 13 residues.

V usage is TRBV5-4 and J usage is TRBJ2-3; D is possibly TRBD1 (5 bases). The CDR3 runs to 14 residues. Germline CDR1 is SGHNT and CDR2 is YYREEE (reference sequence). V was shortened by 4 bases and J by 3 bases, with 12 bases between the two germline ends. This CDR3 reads CASSQQGATDTQYF. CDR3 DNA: TGTGCCAGCAGCCAGCAGGGCGCGACAGATACGCAGTATTTT.

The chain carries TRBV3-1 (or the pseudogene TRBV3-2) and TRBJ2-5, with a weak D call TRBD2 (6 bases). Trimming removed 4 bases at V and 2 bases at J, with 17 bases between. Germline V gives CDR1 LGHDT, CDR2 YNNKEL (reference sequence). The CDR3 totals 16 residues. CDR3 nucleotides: TGTGCCAGCAGCCGAACTAGCCCTAGAGGGCAAGAGACCCAGTACTTC. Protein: CASSRTSPRGQETQYF.

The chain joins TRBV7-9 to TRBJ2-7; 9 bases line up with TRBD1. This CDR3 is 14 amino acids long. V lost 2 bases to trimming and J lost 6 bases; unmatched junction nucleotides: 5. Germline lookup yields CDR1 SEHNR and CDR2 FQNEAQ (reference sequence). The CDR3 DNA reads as TGTGCCAGCAGCTTATTGGGGACAGGGAGCGAGCAGTACTTC. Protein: CASSLLGTGSEQYF.

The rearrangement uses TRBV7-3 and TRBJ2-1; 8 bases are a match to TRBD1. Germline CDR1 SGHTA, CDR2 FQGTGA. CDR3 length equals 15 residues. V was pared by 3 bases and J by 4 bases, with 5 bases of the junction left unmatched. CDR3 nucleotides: TGTGCCAGCAGCTTCACGGGACAGGTGTACAATGAGCAGTTCTTC. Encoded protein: CASSFTGQVYNEQFF.

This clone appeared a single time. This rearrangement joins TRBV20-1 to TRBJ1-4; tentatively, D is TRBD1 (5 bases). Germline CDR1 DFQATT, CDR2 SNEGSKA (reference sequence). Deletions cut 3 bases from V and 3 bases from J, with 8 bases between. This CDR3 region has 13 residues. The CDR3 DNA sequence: TGCAGTGCTAGTACCAGGGCTAATGAAAAACTGTTTTTT. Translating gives CSASTRANEKLFF.

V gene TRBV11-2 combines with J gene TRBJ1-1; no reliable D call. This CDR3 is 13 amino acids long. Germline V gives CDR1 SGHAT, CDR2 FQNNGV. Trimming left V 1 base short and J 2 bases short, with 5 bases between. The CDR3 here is CASSLGPNTEAFF. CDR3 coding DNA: TGTGCCAGCAGCTTAGGTCCTAACACTGAAGCTTTCTTT.

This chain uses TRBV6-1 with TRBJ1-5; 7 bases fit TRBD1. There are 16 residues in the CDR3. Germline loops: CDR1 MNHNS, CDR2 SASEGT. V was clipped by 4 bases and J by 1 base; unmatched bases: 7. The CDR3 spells CASSVPRGKSNQPQHF. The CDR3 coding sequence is TGTGCCAGCAGTGTCCCCAGGGGGAAAAGCAATCAGCCCCAGCATTTT.

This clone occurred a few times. Here the CDR3 reads CASSINSNTEAFF. CDR3 nucleotides: TGTGCCAGTAGTATAAACTCGAACACTGAAGCTTTCTTT. This chain links TRBV19 with TRBJ1-1; D is unresolved. CDR1 is LNHDA and CDR2 is SQIVND in the germline V gene (reference sequence). The CDR3 length is 13 residues. Trimming cost V 2 bases and J 1 base, with 5 bases left between them.

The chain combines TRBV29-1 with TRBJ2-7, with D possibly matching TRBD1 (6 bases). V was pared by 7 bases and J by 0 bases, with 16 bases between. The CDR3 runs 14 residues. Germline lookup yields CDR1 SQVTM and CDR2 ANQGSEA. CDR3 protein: CSASRDTSSYEQYF. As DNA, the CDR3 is TGCAGCGCCAGCCGGGACACGTCCTCCTACGAGCAGTACTTC.

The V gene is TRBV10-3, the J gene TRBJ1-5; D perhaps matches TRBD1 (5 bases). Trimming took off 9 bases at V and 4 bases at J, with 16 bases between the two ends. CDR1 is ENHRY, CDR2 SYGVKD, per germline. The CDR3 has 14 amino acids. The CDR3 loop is CAISTPGGNQPQHF. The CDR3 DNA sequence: TGTGCCATTAGTACACCGGGGGGGAATCAGCCCCAGCATTTT.